This TCR beta chain was recovered during a study of cytomegalovirus exposure and HLA in healthy donors. Study at large: HLA-typed donors were the source of approximately 85 million unique TCRs held in an early data release.

The primer mix had 60 Vbeta and 13 Jbeta primers. The method was immunoSEQ multiplex PCR; TCRdb's version includes in-frame clones alone and lacks a portion of them. The sample comprises about 140,000 clones, 88% of which are singletons, and around 0.51% rests with the top ten. This CDR3 contains 15 residues. The germline V gene encodes CDR1 SGHRS and CDR2 YFSETQ. Sequencing was done on a sample of PBMCs. The rearrangement uses TRBV5-1 and TRBJ2-5; 7 bases agree with TRBD1. The DNA end is more similar to TRBJ2-7, so the J call may be wrong. This TCR was recovered from a woman in her forties in good health and CMV-seronegative. CDR3 in DNA: TGCGCCAGCAGCTTAATGACAGGGAATACCTACGAGCAGTACTTC. It codes for CASSLMTGNTYEQYF.